A selection of T cell receptor beta chains follows, all from one sample in a study of T-cell reconstitution after alpha-beta-depleted transplantation in children. TCRdb ran MiXCR on the PCR reads and lists one entry per CDR3 protein. The sample lists roughly 300,000 distinct CDR3 sequences; about 9.3% were seen once. Sequencing used PBMCs from the stem cell graft donor, obtained from the stem cell graft. Every receptor here comes from a human donor who donated a stem cell graft to a child with acute lymphoblastic leukemia. The CDR3 runs from the conserved cysteine through the conserved F or W.

TRBJ2-5 TRBV7-6 CASSLSGLAQETQYF
TRBJ2-3 TRBV5-1 CASSLGQGKDTQYF
TRBJ1-2 TRBV3-1 CASSQVGGAYGYTF
TRBJ2-1 TRBV20-1 CSASAGTGDVNEQFF
TRBJ1-6 TRBV7-9 CASSPGYDLHF
TRBJ2-5 TRBV20-1 CSARDGLAEIQETQYF
TRBJ2-7 TRBV29-1 CSVEVGQGSSYDQYF
TRBJ2-7 TRBV29-1 CSGTGRSGEQYF
TRBJ2-1 TRBV28 CASTNQGVVGYNEQFF
TRBJ1-3 TRBV10-3 CAISEDGISGNTIYF
TRBJ2-5 TRBV20-1 CSARTRGVETQYF
TRBJ2-7 TRBV27 CASRVAGAFFYEQYF
TRBJ2-7 TRBV18 CASSPLDGTSYEQYF
TRBJ2-5 TRBV7-9 CASSSTSGYQETQYF
TRBJ1-1 TRBV3-1 CASSLQEDTEAFF
TRBJ2-5 TRBV4-1 CASSLAASGDQYF
TRBJ2-1 TRBV5-1 CASSLQPSTASYNEQFF
TRBJ2-1 TRBV7-9 CASSFPSSPEQFF
TRBJ2-5 TRBV5-1 CASSHTGGAGWQETQYF
TRBJ2-3 TRBV7-9 CASSLSSNADTQYF
TRBJ1-1 TRBV5-1 CASSLDRSSLLNTEAFF
TRBJ2-4 TRBV4-2 CASSQAGGAKNIQYF
TRBJ1-1 TRBV5-1 CASSSQTENTEAFF
TRBJ2-1 TRBV7-9 CASSRTSGRDNEQFF
TRBJ2-7 TRBV27 CATLTSGNYEQYF
TRBJ2-5 TRBV15 CATSRGGQGQETQYF
TRBJ2-5 TRBV7-2 CASSLGGPQETQYF
TRBJ2-7 TRBV4-3 CASSQGGSYEQYF
TRBJ2-7 TRBV5-1 CASSTGQGTSNYEQYF
TRBJ1-4 TRBV4-1 CASSQVSRRGATNEKLFF
TRBJ1-2 TRBV4-1 CASSQAPTGRDYGYTF
TRBJ2-5 TRBV7-9 CASSLTGGELETQYF
TRBJ1-2 TRBV5-1 CASQEGGSDYGYTF
TRBJ2-7 TRBV7-9 CASSRTGGAGEQYF
TRBJ2-1 TRBV20-1 CSARDVRENYNEQFF
TRBJ1-5 TRBV4-2 CASSQDWGYQPQHF
TRBJ2-4 TRBV5-1 CASSLGDRVAKNIQYF
TRBJ2-1 TRBV12-3/TRBV12-4 CASSPRAGENEQFF
TRBJ2-7 TRBV28 CASSQAGAEQYF
TRBJ2-5 TRBV27 CASSDRLETQYF
TRBJ2-1 TRBV15 CATTLASGPYNEQFF
TRBJ2-7 TRBV20-1 CSAGGQSSYEQYF
TRBJ2-7 TRBV10-3 CAISEPGYYPYEQYF
TRBJ1-4 TRBV7-9 CASSLARHPEKLFF
TRBJ1-5 TRBV20-1 CSARAGTGPRSYNQPQHF
TRBJ1-1 TRBV9 CASTPTVNTEAFF
TRBJ2-7 TRBV3-1 CASSPMGSSYEQYF
TRBJ1-3 TRBV28 CASSSRTSKSGNTIYF
TRBJ2-7 TRBV4-1 CASSQGTGVPSEQYF
TRBJ2-5 TRBV7-2 CASSRRLAGGGETQYF
TRBJ2-2 TRBV20-1 CSAGPLTGELFF
TRBJ1-5 TRBV20-1 CSASRGTNQPQHF
TRBJ1-2 TRBV12-3/TRBV12-4 CASSSGGGTYGYTF
TRBJ2-3 TRBV4-1 CASSQEGGRGDTQYF